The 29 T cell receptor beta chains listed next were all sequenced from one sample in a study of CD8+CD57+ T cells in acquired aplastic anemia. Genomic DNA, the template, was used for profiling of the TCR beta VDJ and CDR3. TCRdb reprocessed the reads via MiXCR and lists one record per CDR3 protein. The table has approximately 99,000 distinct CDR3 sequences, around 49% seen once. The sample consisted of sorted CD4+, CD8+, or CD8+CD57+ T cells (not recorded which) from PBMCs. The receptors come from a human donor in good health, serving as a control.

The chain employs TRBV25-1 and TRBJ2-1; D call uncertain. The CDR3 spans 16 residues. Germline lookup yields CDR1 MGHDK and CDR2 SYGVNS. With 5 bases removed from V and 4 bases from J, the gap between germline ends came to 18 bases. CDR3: CASSSPALENYNEQFF. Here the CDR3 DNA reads TGTGCCAGCAGTAGCCCGGCCCTCGAAAATTACAATGAGCAGTTCTTC.

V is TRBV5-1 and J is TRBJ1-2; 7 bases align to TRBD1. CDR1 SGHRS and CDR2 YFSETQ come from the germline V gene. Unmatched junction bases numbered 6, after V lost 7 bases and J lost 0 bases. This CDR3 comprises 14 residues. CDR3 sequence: CASGETGTNYGYTF. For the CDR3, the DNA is TGCGCCAGCGGCGAGACAGGGACTAACTATGGCTACACCTTC.

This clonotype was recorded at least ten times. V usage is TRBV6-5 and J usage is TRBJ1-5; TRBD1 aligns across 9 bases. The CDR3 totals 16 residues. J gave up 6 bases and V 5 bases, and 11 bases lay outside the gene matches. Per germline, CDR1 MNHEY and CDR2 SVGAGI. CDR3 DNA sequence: TGTGCCAGCAGTAACCTGGGACAGGGAGGAGGTCAGCCCCAGCATTTT. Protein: CASSNLGQGGGQPQHF.

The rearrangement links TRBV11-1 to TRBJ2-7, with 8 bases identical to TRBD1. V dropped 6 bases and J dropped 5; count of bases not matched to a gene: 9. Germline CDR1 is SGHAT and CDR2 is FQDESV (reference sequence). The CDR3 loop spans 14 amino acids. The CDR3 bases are TGTGCCAGCAGACGATTGGACAGGGCGGACGAGCAGTACTTC. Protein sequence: CASRRLDRADEQYF.

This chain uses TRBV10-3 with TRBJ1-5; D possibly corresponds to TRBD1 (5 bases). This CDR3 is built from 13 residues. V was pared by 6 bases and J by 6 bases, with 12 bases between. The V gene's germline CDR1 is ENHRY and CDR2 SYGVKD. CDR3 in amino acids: CAISAGLAQPQHF. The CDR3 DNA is TGTGCCATCAGCGCAGGGTTGGCTCAGCCCCAGCATTTT.

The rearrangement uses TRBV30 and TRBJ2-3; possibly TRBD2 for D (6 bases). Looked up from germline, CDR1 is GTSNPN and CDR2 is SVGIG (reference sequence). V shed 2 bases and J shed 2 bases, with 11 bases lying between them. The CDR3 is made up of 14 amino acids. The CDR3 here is CAWSTAGTTDTQYF. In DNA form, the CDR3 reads TGTGCCTGGAGTACGGCGGGAACCACAGATACGCAGTATTTT.

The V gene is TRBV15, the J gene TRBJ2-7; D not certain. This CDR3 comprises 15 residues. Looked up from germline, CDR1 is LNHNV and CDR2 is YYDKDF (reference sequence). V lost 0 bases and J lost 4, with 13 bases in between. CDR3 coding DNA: TGTGCCACCAGCAGAGAACGTGGGCTCCAATACGAGCAGTACTTC. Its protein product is CATSRERGLQYEQYF.

The CDR3 DNA sequence: TGTGCCAGCAGTGGGACTAGCGGGGGGGCCCTCCATAGGGAGCAGTACTTC. It translates to CASSGTSGGALHREQYF. The V and J genes are TRBV25-1 and TRBJ2-7, with 15 bases identical to TRBD2. With 4 bases clipped from V and 7 bases from J, the junction kept 11 bases outside the gene matches. The CDR3 runs 17 residues. CDR1 MGHDK and CDR2 SYGVNS come from the germline V gene.

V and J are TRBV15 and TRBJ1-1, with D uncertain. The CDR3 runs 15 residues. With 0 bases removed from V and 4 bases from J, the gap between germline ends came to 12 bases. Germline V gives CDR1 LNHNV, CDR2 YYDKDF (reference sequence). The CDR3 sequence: CATSRDMEGSTEAFF. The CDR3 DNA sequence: TGTGCCACCAGCAGAGATATGGAGGGTAGCACTGAAGCTTTCTTT. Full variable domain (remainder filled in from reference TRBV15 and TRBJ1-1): DAMVIQNPRYQVTQFGKPVTLSCSQTLNHNVMYWYQQKSSQAPKLLFHYYDKDFNNEADTPDNFQSRRPNTSFCFLDIRSPGLGDTAMYLCATSRDMEGSTEAFFGQGTRLTVV.

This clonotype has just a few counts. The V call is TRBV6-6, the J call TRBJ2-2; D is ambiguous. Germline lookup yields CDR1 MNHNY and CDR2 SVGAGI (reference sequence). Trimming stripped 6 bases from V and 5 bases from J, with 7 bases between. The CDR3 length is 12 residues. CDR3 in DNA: TGTGCCAGCAGAAGGGCAACCGGGGAGCTGTTTTTT. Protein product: CASRRATGELFF.

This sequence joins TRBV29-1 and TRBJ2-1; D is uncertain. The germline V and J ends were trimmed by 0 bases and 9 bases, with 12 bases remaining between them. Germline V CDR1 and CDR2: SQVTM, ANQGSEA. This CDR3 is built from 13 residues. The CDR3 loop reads CSVEEPRDTEQFF. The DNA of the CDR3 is TGCAGCGTTGAAGAACCCAGAGACACTGAGCAGTTCTTC.

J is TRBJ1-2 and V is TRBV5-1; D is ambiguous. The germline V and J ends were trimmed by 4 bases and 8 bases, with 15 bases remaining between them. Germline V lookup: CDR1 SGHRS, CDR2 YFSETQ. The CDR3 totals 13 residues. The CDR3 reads CASSAGRRGGYTF. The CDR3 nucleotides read TGCGCCAGCAGCGCCGGACGGCGGGGAGGCTACACCTTC.

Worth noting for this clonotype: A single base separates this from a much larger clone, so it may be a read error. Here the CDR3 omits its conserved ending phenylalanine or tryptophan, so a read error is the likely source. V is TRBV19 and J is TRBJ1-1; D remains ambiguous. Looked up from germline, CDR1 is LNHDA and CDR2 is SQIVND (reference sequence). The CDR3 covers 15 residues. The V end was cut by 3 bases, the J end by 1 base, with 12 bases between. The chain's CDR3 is CASSMGPPSNTEAFL. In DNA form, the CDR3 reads TGTGCCAGTAGTATGGGCCCCCCATCGAACACTGAAGCTTTCCTT.

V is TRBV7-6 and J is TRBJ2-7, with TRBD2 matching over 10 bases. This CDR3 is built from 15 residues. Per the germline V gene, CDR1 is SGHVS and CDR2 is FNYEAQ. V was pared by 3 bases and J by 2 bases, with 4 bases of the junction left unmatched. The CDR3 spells CASSFSGGSTYEQYF. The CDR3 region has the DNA TGTGCCAGCAGCTTTAGCGGGGGGTCGACCTACGAGCAGTACTTC.

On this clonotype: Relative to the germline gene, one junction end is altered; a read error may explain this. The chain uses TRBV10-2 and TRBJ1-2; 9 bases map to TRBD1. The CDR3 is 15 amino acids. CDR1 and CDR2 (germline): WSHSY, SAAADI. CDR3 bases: TGTGCCAGCAGCCAGTCGGACAGGGGCAACTATGGCTACACCTTC. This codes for CASSQSDRGNYGYTF.

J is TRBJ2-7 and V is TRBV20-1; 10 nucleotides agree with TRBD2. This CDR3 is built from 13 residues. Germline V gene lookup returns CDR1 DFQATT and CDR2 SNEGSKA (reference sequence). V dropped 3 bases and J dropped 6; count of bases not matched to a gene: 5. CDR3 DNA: TGCAGTGCTAGGGAGCGGGAGGGTGGCGAGCAGTACTTC. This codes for CSAREREGGEQYF.

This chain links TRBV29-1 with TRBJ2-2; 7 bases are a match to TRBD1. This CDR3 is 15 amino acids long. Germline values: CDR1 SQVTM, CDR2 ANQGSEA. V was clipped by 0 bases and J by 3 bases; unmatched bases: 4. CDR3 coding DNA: TGCAGCGTTGAAGATCAGAGGGGGCACACCGGGGAGCTGTTTTTT. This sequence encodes CSVEDQRGHTGELFF.

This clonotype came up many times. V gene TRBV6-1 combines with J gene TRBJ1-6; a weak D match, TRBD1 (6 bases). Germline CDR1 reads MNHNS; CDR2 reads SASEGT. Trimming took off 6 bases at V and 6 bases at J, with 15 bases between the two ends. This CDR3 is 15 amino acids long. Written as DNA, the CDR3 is TGTGCCAGCAGAGGCCCAGAGGACAGTAATTCACCCCTCCACTTT. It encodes CASRGPEDSNSPLHF.

The CDR3 sequence: CATSPRTDYGYTF. DNA for the CDR3: TGTGCCACCTCACCCCGAACGGACTATGGCTACACCTTC. The J gene is TRBJ1-2, the V gene TRBV5-3; D remains unclear. TRBV5-3 is an ORF, and what it does is uncertain. Trimming removed 9 bases from V and 3 bases from J, with 15 bases in between. The CDR3 spans 13 residues.

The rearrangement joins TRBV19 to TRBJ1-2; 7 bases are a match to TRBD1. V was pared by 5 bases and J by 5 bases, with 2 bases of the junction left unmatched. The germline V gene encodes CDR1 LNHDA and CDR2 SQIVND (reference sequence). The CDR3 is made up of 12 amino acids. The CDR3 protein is CASSDRDYGYTF. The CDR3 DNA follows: TGTGCCAGTAGTGACAGGGATTATGGCTACACCTTC. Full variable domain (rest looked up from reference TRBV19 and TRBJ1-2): DGGITQSPKYLFRKEGQNVTLSCEQNLNHDAMYWYRQDPGQGLRLIYYSQIVNDFQKGDIAEGYSVSREKKESFPLTVTSAQKNPTAFYLCASSDRDYGYTFGSGTRLTVV.

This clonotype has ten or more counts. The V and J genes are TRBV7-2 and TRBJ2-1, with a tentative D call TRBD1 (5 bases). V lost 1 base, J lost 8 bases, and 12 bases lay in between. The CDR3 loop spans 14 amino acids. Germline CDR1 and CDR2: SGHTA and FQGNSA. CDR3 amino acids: CASSLVSRADEQFF. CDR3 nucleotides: TGTGCCAGCAGCTTAGTGTCCAGGGCCGATGAGCAGTTCTTC. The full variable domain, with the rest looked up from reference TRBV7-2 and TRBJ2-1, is GAGVSQSPSNKVTEKGKDVELRCDPISGHTALYWYRQSLGQGLEFLIYFQGNSAPDKSGLPSDRFSAERTGGSVSTLTIQRTQQEDSAVYLCASSLVSRADEQFFGPGTRLTVL.

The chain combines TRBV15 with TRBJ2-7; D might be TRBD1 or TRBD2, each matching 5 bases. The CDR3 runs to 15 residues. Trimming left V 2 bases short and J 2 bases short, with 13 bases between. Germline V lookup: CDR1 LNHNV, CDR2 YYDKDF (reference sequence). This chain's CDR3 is CATSRSKGPTYEQYF. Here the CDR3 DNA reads TGTGCCACCAGCAGAAGCAAGGGACCGACCTACGAGCAGTACTTC.

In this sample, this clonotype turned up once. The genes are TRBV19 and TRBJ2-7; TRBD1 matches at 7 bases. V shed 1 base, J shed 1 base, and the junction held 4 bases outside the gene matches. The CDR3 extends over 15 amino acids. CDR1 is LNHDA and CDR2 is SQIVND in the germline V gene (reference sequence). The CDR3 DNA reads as TGTGCCAGTAGTATAGCAGGGGGAAGGTCCTACGAGCAGTACTTC. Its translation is CASSIAGGRSYEQYF. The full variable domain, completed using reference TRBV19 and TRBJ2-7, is DGGITQSPKYLFRKEGQNVTLSCEQNLNHDAMYWYRQDPGQGLRLIYYSQIVNDFQKGDIAEGYSVSREKKESFPLTVTSAQKNPTAFYLCASSIAGGRSYEQYFGPGTRLTVT.

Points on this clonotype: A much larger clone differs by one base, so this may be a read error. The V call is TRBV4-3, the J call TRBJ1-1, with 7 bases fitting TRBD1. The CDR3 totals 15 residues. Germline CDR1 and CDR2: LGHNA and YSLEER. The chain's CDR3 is CASSQGTALNTGAFF. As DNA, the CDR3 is TGCGCCAGCAGCCAGGGGACAGCATTGAACACTGGAGCTTTCTTT.

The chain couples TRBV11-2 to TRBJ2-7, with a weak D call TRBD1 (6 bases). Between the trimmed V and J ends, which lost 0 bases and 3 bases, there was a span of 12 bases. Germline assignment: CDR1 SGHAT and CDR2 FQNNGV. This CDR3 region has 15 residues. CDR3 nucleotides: TGTGCCAGCAGCTTAGAGCCAGGGGTAAGCTACGAGCAGTACTTC. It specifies CASSLEPGVSYEQYF.

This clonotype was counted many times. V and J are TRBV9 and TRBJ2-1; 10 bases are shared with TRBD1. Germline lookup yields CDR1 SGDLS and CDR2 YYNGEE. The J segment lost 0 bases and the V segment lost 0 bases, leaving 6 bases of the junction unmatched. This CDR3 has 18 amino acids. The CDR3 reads CASSVGDRGFGSYNEQFF. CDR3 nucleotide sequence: TGTGCCAGCAGCGTAGGGGACAGGGGATTCGGCTCCTACAATGAGCAGTTCTTC.

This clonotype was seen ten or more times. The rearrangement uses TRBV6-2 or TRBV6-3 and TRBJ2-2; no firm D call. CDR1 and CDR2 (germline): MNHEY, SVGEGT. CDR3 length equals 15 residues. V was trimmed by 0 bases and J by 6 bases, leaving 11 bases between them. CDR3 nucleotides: TGTGCCAGCAGTTACTCGATTGATGGGTCCGGGGAGCTGTTTTTT. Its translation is CASSYSIDGSGELFF.

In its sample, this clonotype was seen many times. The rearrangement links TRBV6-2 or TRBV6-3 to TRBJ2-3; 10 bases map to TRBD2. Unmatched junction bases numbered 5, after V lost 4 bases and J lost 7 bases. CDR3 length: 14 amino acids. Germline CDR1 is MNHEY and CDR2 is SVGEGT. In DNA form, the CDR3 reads TGTGCCAGCAGTTCGAGCGGGGGGGCGTATACGCAGTATTTT. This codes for CASSSSGGAYTQYF.

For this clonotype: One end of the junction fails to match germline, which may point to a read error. The CDR3 nucleotides read TGTGCCAGCAGCCCGATCCTAGCGGGGGGGCAGGAAGAGACCCAGTACTTT. This codes for CASSPILAGGQEETQYF. This chain joins TRBV4-2 and TRBJ2-5; 12 bases are shared with TRBD2. Per the germline V gene, CDR1 is LGHNA and CDR2 is YNFKEQ. This CDR3 has 17 amino acids.